This is a list of T cell receptor beta chains from one sample in a study of cytomegalovirus exposure and HLA in healthy donors. The repertoire was sequenced with immunoSEQ multiplex PCR; TCRdb's copy has only in-frame clones and lacks some. Seen here are about 140,000 clones, roughly 80% observed once, and the top ten hold roughly 14%. The sample consisted of PBMCs. These receptors came from a woman in her 40s in good health and CMV-seronegative. Each CDR3 is given with its conserved first and last residue.

v_call: TRBV11-2; cdr3_aa: CASSLAYGYPREQYF
v_call: TRBV7-9; cdr3_aa: CASSTLGDRGLYEQYF
v_call: TRBV5-1; cdr3_aa: CASSLSGGSRPEQYF
v_call: TRBV4-1; cdr3_aa: CASSHGGSGRAKVTGELFF
v_call: TRBV7-2; cdr3_aa: CASSAPGTTNQPQHF
v_call: TRBV6-1; cdr3_aa: CASMERRNEQFF
v_call: TRBV7-2; cdr3_aa: CASRLLGGFVGEQYF
v_call: TRBV7-9; cdr3_aa: CASSPRGSSYNEQFF
v_call: TRBV18; cdr3_aa: CASSLKGQNYYGYTF
v_call: TRBV28; cdr3_aa: CASSFNGANVLTF
v_call: TRBV19; cdr3_aa: CAVGGGRQETQYF
v_call: TRBV7-2; cdr3_aa: CASSLRGGTGELFF
v_call: TRBV27; cdr3_aa: CASSLNPVNEQFF
v_call: TRBV9; cdr3_aa: CASSAHDSGANGLTF
v_call: TRBV6-6; cdr3_aa: CASTAAGEYEQYF
v_call: TRBV7-2; cdr3_aa: CATAALFRTGGGALHF
v_call: TRBV27; cdr3_aa: CASTTHRVGSPLHF
v_call: TRBV12-1; cdr3_aa: CASSPEPGDRDQPQHF
v_call: TRBV30; cdr3_aa: CAWSVRGSGNTIYF
v_call: TRBV27; cdr3_aa: CASSSGRTNTGELFF
v_call: TRBV28; cdr3_aa: CASTILQGAGNQPQHF
v_call: TRBV6-5; cdr3_aa: CASSETGGQYF
v_call: TRBV29-1; cdr3_aa: CSVTTPGTPRRTDTQYF
v_call: TRBV11-3; cdr3_aa: CASSLGWDRSYEQYF
v_call: TRBV28; cdr3_aa: CASSLWREQYF
v_call: TRBV2; cdr3_aa: CASSGQGAGQPQHF
v_call: TRBV5-1; cdr3_aa: CASSTPGGTGELFF
v_call: TRBV28; cdr3_aa: CASSTGLPYEQYF
v_call: TRBV4-2; cdr3_aa: CASSHLRGQGADEQFF
v_call: TRBV11-3; cdr3_aa: CASSFLTGDTEAFF
v_call: TRBV19; cdr3_aa: CASSILGANTIYF
v_call: TRBV6-6; cdr3_aa: CASSYSGQGHGYTF
v_call: TRBV27; cdr3_aa: CASRRGRDPSYEQYF
v_call: TRBV7-2; cdr3_aa: CASSPEVAGLEQYF